One sample yielded the 2 T cell receptor beta chains listed below, sequenced in a study of tumor-infiltrating lymphocytes in primary liver carcinoma (dated by TCRdb to the late 2010s). Without any cell sorting, total RNA and DNA were extracted together from 20-30 mg of bulk tissue using the AllPrep DNA/RNA mini kit. The sequencer listed for this sample is Illumina HiSeq 2500. TCRbeta-specific cDNA was reverse-transcribed from 500 ng total RNA using a constant-region primer and ProtoScript II reverse transcriptase. Construction of the TCRbeta libraries relied on three nested rounds of multiplex PCR, following a slightly modified ARM-PCR procedure. Each of the first two PCR rounds ran for approximately 9 cycles using multiplex TRBV1-TRBV30 forward primers together with a Cbeta reverse primer. In TCRdb, the public reads were trimmed at Q25 with fastp and aligned with MiXCR, with productive beta chains retained. Each CDR3 protein gets just one entry, which takes the most common genes and DNA from the rows behind it. Counted in this sample were over 75,000 distinct CDR3 sequences; less than 75% of them appeared once. The ten largest clones capture 25% to 35% of the sample.

Material: tumor-adjacent normal liver tissue. These receptors were taken from a man aged 35-49 years with primary liver carcinoma and hepatitis B virus infection.

As regards this clonotype: A read error is likely, as this CDR3 ends without the conserved phenylalanine or tryptophan. The chain has TRBV29-1 and TRBJ2-7; the D gene is possibly TRBD2 (6 bases). Trimming cost V 5 bases and J 6 bases, with 17 bases left between them. The CDR3 is 13 amino acids. Germline assignment: CDR1 SQVTM and CDR2 ANQGSEA. CDR3 sequence: CSVQGTPEGEQYL. Written as DNA, the CDR3 is TGCAGCGTTCAAGGGACTCCTGAGGGCGAGCAGTACCTC.

On this clonotype: At one boundary the junction diverges from the germline segment, which might be a read error. The V call is TRBV7-9, the J call TRBJ2-1; 11 positions agree with TRBD1. This CDR3 spans 15 amino acids. The V gene's germline CDR1 is SEHNR and CDR2 FQNEAQ (reference sequence). CDR3 loop: CASSLRDRGLYEQFF. CDR3 nucleotides: TGTGCCAGTAGCTTGCGGGACAGGGGGTTATATGAGCAGTTCTTC.